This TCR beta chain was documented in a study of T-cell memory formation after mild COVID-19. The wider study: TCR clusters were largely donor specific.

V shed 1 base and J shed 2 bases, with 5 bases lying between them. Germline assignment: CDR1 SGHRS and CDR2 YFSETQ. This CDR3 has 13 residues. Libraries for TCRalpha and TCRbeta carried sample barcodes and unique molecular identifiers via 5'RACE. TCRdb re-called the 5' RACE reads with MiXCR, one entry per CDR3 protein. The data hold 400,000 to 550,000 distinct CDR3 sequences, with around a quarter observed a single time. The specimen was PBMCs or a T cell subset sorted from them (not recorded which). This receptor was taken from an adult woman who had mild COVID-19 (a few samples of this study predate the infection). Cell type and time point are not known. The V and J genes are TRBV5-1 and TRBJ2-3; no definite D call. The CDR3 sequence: CASSLIVTDTQYF. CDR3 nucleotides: TGCGCCAGCAGCTTGATCGTCACAGATACGCAGTATTTT.